One and the same sample provided the 23 T cell receptor beta chains below, sequenced in a study of blood T cell repertoires in COVID-19. Produced via immunoSEQ multiplex PCR; TCRdb's table is partial and in-frame only. The sample has around 340,000 clones, about 88% seen once. The sample was PBMCs or T cells enriched from blood (not recorded which). The receptor set was obtained from a young woman who had been exposed to COVID-19.

The chain has TRBV12-3 or TRBV12-4 and TRBJ2-7; maybe TRBD2 (6 bases). This CDR3 contains 13 residues. V was shortened by 7 bases and J by 2 bases, with 12 bases between the two germline ends. The CDR3 nucleotides read TGTGCCAGCACGGGGGAATTAACCTACGAGCAGTACTTC. Translated, it gives CASTGELTYEQYF.

The chain uses TRBV6-6 and TRBJ1-5; D perhaps matches TRBD1 (6 bases). The CDR3 has 15 amino acids. Germline loops: CDR1 MNHNY, CDR2 SVGAGI (reference sequence). The germline V and J ends were trimmed by 4 bases and 7 bases, with 17 bases remaining between them. The CDR3 DNA sequence: TGTGCCAGCAGTTTGAGTAACAGGGCCGGACAGCCCCAGCATTTT. Translation: CASSLSNRAGQPQHF.

The V gene is TRBV19, the J gene TRBJ2-5; 8 nucleotides match TRBD1. The CDR3 extends over 17 amino acids. The junction had 16 bases not matched to a gene; V was cut back by 5 bases and J by 5 bases. Germline CDR1 LNHDA, CDR2 SQIVND (reference sequence). In DNA form, the CDR3 reads TGTGCCAGTAGTCACTCAACCGGGACAGGAGTCAGGGAGACCCAGTACTTC. Translated, it gives CASSHSTGTGVRETQYF.

The chain uses TRBV6-1 and TRBJ1-2, with TRBD1 matching 7 bases. This CDR3 spans 14 amino acids. Germline assignment: CDR1 MNHNS and CDR2 SASEGT. With 0 bases clipped from V and 6 bases from J, the junction kept 4 bases outside the gene matches. CDR3 nucleotide sequence: TGTGCCAGCAGTGAAGCCTACAGGGGTGATGGCTACACCTTC. Amino acids: CASSEAYRGDGYTF.

This clone showed up just a few times. This rearrangement joins TRBV5-8 to TRBJ1-2; D gene uncertain. This CDR3 has 14 amino acids. Germline V CDR1 and CDR2: SGHTS, YDEGEE. Trimming left V 1 base short and J 4 bases short, with 11 bases between. CDR3 bases: TGTGCCAGCAGCTTGTTCCTCCTGAGCTATGGCTACACCTTC. It codes for CASSLFLLSYGYTF.

The gene calls are TRBV28 and TRBJ1-5, with D possibly matching TRBD1 (5 bases). The CDR3 contains 18 residues. Germline V lookup: CDR1 MDHEN, CDR2 SYDVKM. V lost 2 bases and J 0 bases, leaving 17 bases between the germline ends. The CDR3 region has the DNA TGTGCCAGCAGTTTAGTGGGTACAGGAGGGTATAGCAATCAGCCCCAGCATTTT. Amino acid sequence: CASSLVGTGGYSNQPQHF.

The rearrangement joins TRBV6-2 or TRBV6-3 to TRBJ1-1; D is perhaps TRBD1 (5 bases). The V and J ends lost 6 bases and 11 bases respectively, with 19 bases between them. CDR3 length equals 13 residues. Germline V lookup: CDR1 MNHEY, CDR2 SVGEGT. The CDR3 region is CASSSGTQKEAFF. The CDR3 nucleotides are TGTGCCAGCAGCTCCGGGACTCAGAAGGAGGCTTTCTTT.

This clone has only a few counts. In DNA, the CDR3 is TGTGCCAGTAACCGGGGGGCTTTCACTGAAGCTTTCTTT. It translates to CASNRGAFTEAFF. J is TRBJ1-1 and V is TRBV19; maybe TRBD1 (6 bases). Germline V gene data show CDR1 as LNHDA and CDR2 as SQIVND (reference sequence). The CDR3 has 13 amino acids. The V and J ends lost 7 bases and 4 bases respectively, with 13 bases between them.

This sequence joins TRBV3-1 (or the pseudogene TRBV3-2) and TRBJ2-1, with TRBD1 identical over 7 bases. Germline loops: CDR1 LGHDT, CDR2 YNNKEL (reference sequence). The CDR3 extends over 17 amino acids. V trimming: 10 bases; J trimming: 4 bases; junction bases outside the gene matches: 19. The DNA of the CDR3 is TGTGCCAACCCAGACAGGGAGATTAAAAAGTCGTACAATGAGCAGTTCTTC. Translation: CANPDREIKKSYNEQFF.

The J gene is TRBJ2-4, the V gene TRBV5-4, with TRBD1 matching 7 bases. The V segment lost 4 bases and the J segment 8 bases; nucleotides outside the gene matches: 12. Germline V CDR1 and CDR2: SGHNT, YYREEE (reference sequence). The CDR3 covers 15 residues. CDR3 sequence (DNA): TGTGCCAGCAGCAGGGACACAGGGGCTTGGGACATTCAGTACTTC. Translated: CASSRDTGAWDIQYF.

This clone appeared a single time. The chain is built from TRBV7-9 and TRBJ2-5; D is unclear. The CDR3 spans 14 residues. The germline V gene has CDR1 SEHNR and CDR2 FQNEAQ (reference sequence). Trimming took off 1 base at V and 5 bases at J, with 11 bases between the two ends. CDR3 region: CASSLDWSPETQYF. The CDR3 DNA reads as TGTGCCAGCAGCTTAGACTGGAGTCCGGAGACCCAGTACTTC.

The chain combines TRBV18 with TRBJ1-2; TRBD1 matches at 11 bases. V lost 3 bases to trimming and J lost 6 bases; unmatched junction nucleotides: 6. This CDR3 spans 15 amino acids. Germline CDR1 is KGHSH and CDR2 is LQKENI. CDR3 in DNA: TGTGCCAGCTCACCCCGGGACAGGGGGTTCAATGGCTACACCTTC. Amino acid sequence: CASSPRDRGFNGYTF.

The gene calls are TRBV3-1 (or the pseudogene TRBV3-2) and TRBJ2-7, with 9 bases identical to TRBD2. Germline values: CDR1 LGHDT, CDR2 YNNKEL (reference sequence). V was pared by 5 bases and J by 2 bases, with 1 base of the junction left unmatched. The CDR3 extends over 13 amino acids. The CDR3 bases are TGTGCCAGCAGCAGACTAGCGGCCTACGAGCAGTACTTC. This sequence encodes CASSRLAAYEQYF.

The chain uses TRBV29-1 and TRBJ1-2; D remains ambiguous. Trimming left V 2 bases short and J 1 base short, with 5 bases between. The CDR3 contains 12 residues. Looked up from germline, CDR1 is SQVTM and CDR2 is ANQGSEA. DNA of the CDR3: TGCAGCGTTGAACAGAATAACTATGGCTACACCTTC. The encoded protein is CSVEQNNYGYTF.

This sequence joins TRBV5-1 and TRBJ2-3; maybe TRBD2 (7 bases). V gave up 1 base and J gave up 5 bases, with 17 bases separating them. Germline V lookup: CDR1 SGHRS, CDR2 YFSETQ. The CDR3 spans 16 residues. DNA for the CDR3: TGCGCCAGCAGCTTGCTGAAAGGGGGAGGGTTAGATACGCAGTATTTT. This encodes CASSLLKGGGLDTQYF.

This clone occurred a few times. The CDR3 protein is CASSPIPTNGYTF. The CDR3 region has the DNA TGCGCCAGCAGCCCGATACCAACTAATGGCTACACCTTC. V usage is TRBV10-1 and J usage is TRBJ1-2; D call uncertain. The CDR3 has 13 residues. The germline V gene has CDR1 WNHNN and CDR2 SYGVQD (reference sequence). The V gene lost 6 bases and the J gene lost 6 bases, with 14 bases spanning the gap.

The gene calls are TRBV18 and TRBJ1-5; possibly TRBD1 for D (5 bases). V lost 3 bases to trimming and J lost 2 bases, with 14 bases between them. The germline V gene encodes CDR1 KGHSH and CDR2 LQKENI. The CDR3 spans 16 residues. The CDR3 DNA reads as TGTGCCAGCTCACCCGCCCTGGGGCAGGGCAATCAGCCCCAGCATTTT. It encodes CASSPALGQGNQPQHF.

The chain employs TRBV28 and TRBJ2-7; 10 bases are shared with TRBD2. Per germline, CDR1 MDHEN and CDR2 SYDVKM. V shed 5 bases, J shed 7 bases, and the junction held 8 bases outside the gene matches. CDR3 length: 14 amino acids. This CDR3 reads CASSTRTSGIEQYF. Here the CDR3 DNA reads TGTGCCAGCAGTACACGGACTAGCGGTATTGAGCAGTACTTC.

The rearrangement uses TRBV29-1 and TRBJ2-1, with TRBD1 identical over 9 bases. Trimming at V came to 1 base and at J to 1 base, leaving 5 bases not matched to a gene. Germline V lookup: CDR1 SQVTM, CDR2 ANQGSEA. There are 16 residues in the CDR3. CDR3 region: CSVEGSDRGSYNEQFF. CDR3 in DNA: TGCAGCGTTGAAGGTTCCGACAGGGGGTCCTACAATGAGCAGTTCTTC.

This sequence joins TRBV29-1 and TRBJ2-1; possibly TRBD1 for D (6 bases). Trimming pared 2 bases from V and 2 bases from J, leaving 13 bases between. The CDR3 totals 15 residues. Germline-derived CDR1 and CDR2 are SQVTM and ANQGSEA. The CDR3 here is CSVEILGTPYNEQFF. In DNA form, the CDR3 reads TGCAGCGTTGAAATTTTAGGGACACCCTACAATGAGCAGTTCTTC.

The rearrangement links TRBV2 to TRBJ1-2, with a tentative D call TRBD1 (5 bases). Germline V lookup: CDR1 SNHLY, CDR2 FYNNEI. CDR3 length: 17 amino acids. V was cut by 0 bases and J by 6 bases, with 20 bases left in between. This CDR3 reads CASSEAVTEVFRNGYTF. In DNA, the CDR3 is TGTGCCAGCAGTGAAGCGGTGACAGAAGTATTTCGGAATGGCTACACCTTC.

Worth noting for this clone: In the same sample, other DNA sequences code for this CDR3. This chain links TRBV28 with TRBJ1-6, with 7 bases identical to TRBD1. Unmatched junction bases numbered 2, after V lost 3 bases and J lost 6 bases. CDR1 MDHEN and CDR2 SYDVKM come from the germline V gene. This CDR3 has 14 residues. CDR3 sequence (DNA): TGTGCCAGCAGTTTGACAGGGTCTAATTCACCCCTCCACTTT. Translating it yields CASSLTGSNSPLHF.

This rearrangement joins TRBV5-1 to TRBJ1-3, with D maybe TRBD1 (5 bases). This CDR3 region has 16 residues. Trimming shortened V by 4 bases and J by 0 bases, and 14 bases separated the two germline ends. Germline V gene lookup returns CDR1 SGHRS and CDR2 YFSETQ. This chain's CDR3 is CASSQGMMGSGNTIYF. As DNA, the CDR3 is TGCGCCAGCAGCCAGGGAATGATGGGCTCTGGAAACACCATATATTTT.